This T cell receptor beta chain was captured by sequencing in a study of cytomegalovirus exposure and HLA in healthy donors. Overall study findings and caveats: Versus the approximately 670-donor mean, an Asian-associated ancestry cluster reportedly showed fewer N-insertions in a later analysis. Previously analyzed data showed that most TCR beta V segments were productive at a frequency of about 87% or about 30%. As confirmed in vitro, a few CMV-associated chains were specific for CMV antigens.

This PCR relied on a set of 60 Vbeta primers and 13 Jbeta primers. The assay was immunoSEQ multiplex PCR, and TCRdb's table has in-frame clones only and misses some. The sample has about 250,000 clones, 92% seen once; the top ten hold 1.7%. On this clone itself: Its antigen remains unknown.

The V gene lost 1 base and the J gene lost 5 bases, with 16 bases spanning the gap. The length of the CDR3 is 16 residues. Germline CDR1 LNHNV, CDR2 YYDKDF (reference sequence). Sequencing was performed on PBMCs. The chain is built from TRBV15 and TRBJ2-3; TRBD2 might be the D (6 bases). This receptor was taken from a girl aged 2-15 years in good health and CMV-seronegative. The CDR3 protein is CATSRGRGVGGDTQYF. DNA for the CDR3: TGTGCCACCAGCAGAGGGCGCGGGGTTGGGGGAGATACGCAGTATTTT.